These 8 T cell receptor beta chains came from one sample sequenced in a study of CD8+ T cells in alopecia areata (dated by TCRdb to the late 2010s). Library preparation employed the immunoSEQ multiplex PCR assay. RNA was extracted from all samples and reverse transcribed into cDNA as template for TCR sequencing. Imported from immuneACCESS, the table was reduced by TCRdb to in-frame sequences with V and J called. These copies leave out some clones; in studies compared against another copy, an unresolved V gene accounts for under half, and the cause of the remainder is not known. The sample includes fewer than 15,000 clones, with approximately 67% observed a single time. The top ten clones comprise 6% to 7.5% of the sample. This specimen's time point label, per the study, means: about 4 weeks on oral tofacitinib. The treatment or condition label of this sample denotes: oral pan-JAK inhibitor, 5-10 mg twice daily. Peripheral blood and lesional scalp punch biopsies were obtained from patients with alopecia areata.

The material sequenced was skin, taken at week 4, from a patient treated with tofacitinib. Receptors originate from a human donor with alopecia areata.

The V and J genes are TRBV2 and TRBJ2-1; D possibly corresponds to TRBD2 (5 bases). Germline CDR1 is SNHLY and CDR2 is FYNNEI. The CDR3 length is 14 residues. V lost 6 bases to trimming and J lost 0 bases, with 9 bases between them. Here the CDR3 reads CASRRESSYNEQFF. The CDR3 DNA follows: TGTGCCAGCAGGAGGGAGAGCTCCTACAATGAGCAGTTCTTC.

This chain connects TRBV5-8 to TRBJ2-7; D is uncertain. Per germline, CDR1 SGHTS and CDR2 YDEGEE. The CDR3 covers 13 residues. Between the trimmed V and J ends, which lost 1 base and 3 bases, there was a span of 8 bases. Here the CDR3 DNA reads TGTGCCAGCAGCTTGAAGGCCGACTACGAGCAGTACTTC. It is translated as CASSLKADYEQYF.

This sequence joins TRBV19 and TRBJ2-1; D might be TRBD2 (7 bases). CDR1 LNHDA and CDR2 SQIVND come from the germline V gene (reference sequence). There are 18 residues in the CDR3. The germline V and J ends were trimmed by 3 bases and 3 bases, with 21 bases remaining between them. The DNA for the CDR3 is TGTGCCAGTAGTATCGGATGGGGGGGGCCCAGATACTACAATGAGCAGTTCTTC. This sequence encodes CASSIGWGGPRYYNEQFF.

There are a few counts of this clone. The genes are TRBV4-2 and TRBJ2-6; 10 nucleotides match TRBD1. V trimming: 4 bases; J trimming: 1 base; junction bases outside the gene matches: 4. Germline assignment: CDR1 LGHNA and CDR2 YNFKEQ. This CDR3 comprises 17 residues. CDR3: CASSRGQGESGANVLTF. DNA for the CDR3: TGTGCCAGCAGCCGTGGACAGGGGGAGTCTGGGGCCAACGTCCTGACTTTC.

This chain joins TRBV19 and TRBJ1-4; D is uncertain. The CDR3 covers 16 residues. V lost 6 bases and J lost 6, with 20 bases in between. In germline, CDR1 is LNHDA, CDR2 SQIVND (reference sequence). The CDR3 nucleotides read TGTGCCAGTAGCCCCTGGCGGGGTGTCGAGGATGAAAAACTGTTTTTT. Translated, it gives CASSPWRGVEDEKLFF.

The V gene is TRBV30, the J gene TRBJ1-1; D gene uncertain. CDR3 length: 13 amino acids. From germline, CDR1 is GTSNPN and CDR2 SVGIG (reference sequence). V lost 1 base and J lost 5, with 11 bases in between. The DNA for the CDR3 is TGTGCCTGGAGTGGGCCCAGTGGGACTGAAGCTTTCTTT. This codes for CAWSGPSGTEAFF.

The gene calls are TRBV7-6 and TRBJ1-4; D gene unclear. This CDR3 has 14 amino acids. Germline-derived CDR1 and CDR2 are SGHVS and FNYEAQ. V shed 5 bases and J shed 2 bases, with 9 bases lying between them. In DNA form, the CDR3 reads TGTGCCAGCAGCCTCGGCTCGACTAATGAAAAACTGTTTTTT. Protein: CASSLGSTNEKLFF. The full variable domain, in which reference TRBV7-6 and TRBJ1-4 provide the parts outside the CDR3, is GAGVSQSPRYKVTKRGQDVALRCDPISGHVSLYWYRQALGQGPEFLTYFNYEAQQDKSGLPNDRFSAERPEGSISTLTIQRTEQRDSAMYRCASSLGSTNEKLFFGSGTQLSVL.

The chain has TRBV4-3 and TRBJ1-2; D uncertain. The CDR3 runs to 12 residues. Trimming took 1 base from V and 5 from J, leaving 5 bases between them. CDR1 is LGHNA and CDR2 is YSLEER in the germline V gene. CDR3 bases: TGCGCCAGCAGCCAAGCTGGGTATGGCTACACCTTC. Translating it yields CASSQAGYGYTF.